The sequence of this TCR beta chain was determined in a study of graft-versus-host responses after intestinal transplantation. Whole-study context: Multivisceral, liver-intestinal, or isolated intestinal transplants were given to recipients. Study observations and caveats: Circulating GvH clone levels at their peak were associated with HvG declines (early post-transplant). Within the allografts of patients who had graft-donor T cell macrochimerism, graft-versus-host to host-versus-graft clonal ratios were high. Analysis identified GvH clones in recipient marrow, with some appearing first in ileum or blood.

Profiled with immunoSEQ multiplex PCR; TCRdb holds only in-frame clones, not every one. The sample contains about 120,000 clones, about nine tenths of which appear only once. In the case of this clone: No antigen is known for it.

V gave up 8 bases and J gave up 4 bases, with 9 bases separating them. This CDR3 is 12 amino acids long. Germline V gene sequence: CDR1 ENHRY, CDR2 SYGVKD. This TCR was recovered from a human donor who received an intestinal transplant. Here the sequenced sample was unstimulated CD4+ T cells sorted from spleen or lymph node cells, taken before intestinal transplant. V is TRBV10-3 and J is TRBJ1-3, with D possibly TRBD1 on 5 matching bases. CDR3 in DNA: TGTGCCATCGCGACAGCAGGAAACACCATATATTTT. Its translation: CAIATAGNTIYF.